A selection of T cell receptor beta chains follows, all from one sample in a study of CD8 T cells in ankylosing spondylitis. TCRdb passed the 5' RACE reads through MiXCR, listing each CDR3 protein once. The sample has hundreds of thousands of distinct CDR3 sequences, 10% to 15% seen once. The sequenced sample was blood, either unsorted or a sorted T cell fraction (not recorded which). These TCRs come from a male donor with ankylosing spondylitis. Each CDR3 is given with its conserved first and last residue. The D gene is left open where the match is weak. Clone size is shown for a subset of rows, as once, few, many or a class of expanded clone.

many,TRBJ2-1,NA,TRBV10-3,TGTGCCATCAGTGACGAGGGGGAATACAATGAGCAGTTCTTC,CAISDEGEYNEQFF
many,TRBJ2-3,TRBD2,TRBV5-1,TGCGCCAGCAGCTCAATAGCGGGAGCAGATACGCAGTATTTT,CASSSIAGADTQYF
NA,TRBJ2-5,NA,TRBV20-1,TGCAGTGCTAGAAAGGGGGGCAGAGAGACCCAGTACTTC,CSARKGGRETQYF
many,TRBJ1-6,NA,TRBV7-3,TGTGCCAGCAGCTTAAATCCGCTGGGAAATTCACCCCTCCACTTT,CASSLNPLGNSPLHF
NA,TRBJ1-1,NA,TRBV5-6,TGTGCCAGCAGCGTCTGGAGGGCTGAAGCTTTCTTT,CASSVWRAEAFF
few,TRBJ2-2,NA,TRBV7-8,TGTGCCAGCAGCTCGCGGTTGGTTATCGGGGCGGAGAGCGGCGGGGAGCTGTTTTTT,CASSSRLVIGAESGGELFF
few,TRBJ1-1,NA,TRBV12-3/TRBV12-4,TGTGCCAGCAGTCAACGGAGCACTGAAGCTTTCTTT,CASSQRSTEAFF
NA,TRBJ2-7,TRBD1,TRBV7-2,TGTGCCAGCAGCCCCACCCGGACAGGGGGTTCCGAGCAGTACTTC,CASSPTRTGGSEQYF
NA,TRBJ2-1,TRBD2,TRBV6-1,TGTGCCAGCAGGACCCAGACTAGCGGGTACAATGAGCAGTTCTTC,CASRTQTSGYNEQFF
few,TRBJ2-7,NA,TRBV11-1,TGTGCCAGCAGCTTTTCGAGGGCCCCCTACGAGCAGTACTTC,CASSFSRAPYEQYF
NA,TRBJ2-1,NA,TRBV7-8,TGTGCCAGCAGCCTACCGGGGATCGGATTGGATGAGCAGTTCTTC,CASSLPGIGLDEQFF
NA,TRBJ1-1,TRBD1,TRBV29-1,TGCAGCGTTGAGACAGGGGTCTATAACACTGAAGCTTTCTTT,CSVETGVYNTEAFF
NA,TRBJ2-7,TRBD1,TRBV5-1,TGCGCCAGCAGCTTAATTACAGGGGGCGAGCAGTACTTC,CASSLITGGEQYF
few,TRBJ2-2,NA,TRBV29-1,TGCAGCGTTGCCCACAGGGTGGGGACCGGGGAGCTGTTTTTT,CSVAHRVGTGELFF
few,TRBJ1-3,NA,TRBV5-1,TGCGCCAGCAGGGGCGGACAGAACTCTGGAAACACCATATATTTT,CASRGGQNSGNTIYF
many,TRBJ1-5,NA,TRBV4-2,TGTGCCAGCAGCCCTACCGCGCCGACAAACAATCAGCCCCAGCATTTT,CASSPTAPTNNQPQHF